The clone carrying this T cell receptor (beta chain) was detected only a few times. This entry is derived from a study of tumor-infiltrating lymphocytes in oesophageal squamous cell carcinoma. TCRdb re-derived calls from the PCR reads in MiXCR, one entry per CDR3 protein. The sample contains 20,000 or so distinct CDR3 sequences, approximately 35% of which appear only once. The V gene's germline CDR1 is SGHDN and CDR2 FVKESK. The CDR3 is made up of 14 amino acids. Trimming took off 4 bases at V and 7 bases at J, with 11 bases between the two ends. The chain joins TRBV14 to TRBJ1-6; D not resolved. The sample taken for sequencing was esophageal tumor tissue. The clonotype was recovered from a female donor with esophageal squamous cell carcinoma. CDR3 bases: TGTGCCAGCAGCCCAGGACGGGAAAATTCACCCCTCCACTTT. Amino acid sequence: CASSPGRENSPLHF. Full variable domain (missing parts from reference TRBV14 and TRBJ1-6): EAGVTQFPSHSVIEKGQTVTLRCDPISGHDNLYWYRRVMGKEIKFLLHFVKESKQDESGMPNNRFLAERTGGTYSTLKVQPAELEDSGVYFCASSPGRENSPLHFGNGTRLTVT.